This TCR beta chain was sequenced for a study of T-cell reconstitution after alpha-beta-depleted transplantation in children. Whole-study findings and limits: Fresh T-cell production supplied most of the T-cell counts and diversity seen one year after transplant.

Unique molecular identifiers were built into the TCRbeta library. TCRdb re-analysed the PCR reads in MiXCR, keeping a single row per CDR3 protein. Among 250,000 to 300,000 distinct CDR3 sequences listed, 6% to 10% were seen once. Worth noting for this clonotype: Antigen: not known.

Germline V gene sequence: CDR1 LGHDT, CDR2 YNNKEL (reference sequence). The V gene lost 3 bases and the J gene lost 3 bases, with 9 bases spanning the gap. The CDR3 is 13 residues long. The clonotype originates from a female patient younger than 10 who had a stem cell transplant for Fanconi anemia, so the T cells may come from the graft donor. The sequencing here drew on peripheral blood, taken 360 days after TCRalphabeta/CD19-depleted stem cell transplant. The chain has TRBV3-1 and TRBJ2-7; D is possibly TRBD1 (6 bases). Here the CDR3 reads CASSHGTLYEQYF. The CDR3 region has the DNA TGTGCCAGCAGCCACGGGACACTCTACGAGCAGTACTTC.